This TCR beta chain stems from a study of sequential checkpoint blockade in melanoma. Produced via immunoSEQ multiplex PCR; TCRdb's table is partial and in-frame only. The sample has 16,000 or so clones; 85% to 95% are singletons. Germline assignment: CDR1 LNHDA and CDR2 SQIVND (reference sequence). Trimming removed 2 bases at V and 3 bases at J, with 10 bases between. The CDR3 length is 14 residues. Regarding treatment: randomized to nivolumab then ipilimumab (arm A) or the reverse (arm B). PBMC sorting kept live CD3+CD8+ cells without CD19 or CD56. This sequence originates from a human donor with melanoma. The V call is TRBV19, the J call TRBJ1-1, with unresolved D. Sequences were derived from CD8+ T cells sorted from blood (inferred from file names), sampled from a patient given nivolumab and ipilimumab in sequence. The CDR3 DNA follows: TGTGCCAGTAGTATACTGAATCTAGACACTGAAGCTTTCTTT. This translates into CASSILNLDTEAFF.